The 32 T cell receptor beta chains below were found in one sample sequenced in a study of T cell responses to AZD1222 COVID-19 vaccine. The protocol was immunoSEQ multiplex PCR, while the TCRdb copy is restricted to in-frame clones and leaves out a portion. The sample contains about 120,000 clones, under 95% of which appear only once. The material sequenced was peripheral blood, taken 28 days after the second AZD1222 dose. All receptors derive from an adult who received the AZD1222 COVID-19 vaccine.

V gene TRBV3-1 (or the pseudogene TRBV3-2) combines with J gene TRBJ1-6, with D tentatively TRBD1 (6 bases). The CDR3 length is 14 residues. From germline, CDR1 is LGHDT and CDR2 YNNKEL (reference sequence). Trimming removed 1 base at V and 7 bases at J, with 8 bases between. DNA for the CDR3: TGTGCCAGCAGCCAAGCCGGGACAAATTCACCCCTCCACTTT. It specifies CASSQAGTNSPLHF.

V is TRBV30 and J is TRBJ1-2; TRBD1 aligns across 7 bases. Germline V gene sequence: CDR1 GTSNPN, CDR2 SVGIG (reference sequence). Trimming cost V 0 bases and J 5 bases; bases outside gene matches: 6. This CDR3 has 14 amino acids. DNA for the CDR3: TGTGCCTGGAGTGTGAAGGGGGCCTATTATGGCTACACCTTC. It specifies CAWSVKGAYYGYTF.

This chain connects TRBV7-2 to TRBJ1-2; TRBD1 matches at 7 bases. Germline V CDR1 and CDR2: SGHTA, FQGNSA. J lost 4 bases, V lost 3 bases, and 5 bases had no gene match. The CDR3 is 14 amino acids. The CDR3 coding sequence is TGTGCCAGCAGCTTTTACAGGGGCGGCTATGGCTACACCTTC. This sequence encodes CASSFYRGGYGYTF.

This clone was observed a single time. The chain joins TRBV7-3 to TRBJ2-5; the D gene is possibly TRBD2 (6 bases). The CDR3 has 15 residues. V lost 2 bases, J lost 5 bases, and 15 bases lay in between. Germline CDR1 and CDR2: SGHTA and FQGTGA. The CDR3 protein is CASSLSGSALETQYF. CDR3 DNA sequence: TGTGCCAGCAGCTTATCCGGGAGCGCCTTGGAGACCCAGTACTTC. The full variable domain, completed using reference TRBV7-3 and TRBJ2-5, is GAGVSQTPSNKVTEKGKYVELRCDPISGHTALYWYRQSLGQGPEFLIYFQGTGAADDSGLPNDRFFAVRPEGSVSTLKIQRTERGDSAVYLCASSLSGSALETQYFGPGTRLLVL.

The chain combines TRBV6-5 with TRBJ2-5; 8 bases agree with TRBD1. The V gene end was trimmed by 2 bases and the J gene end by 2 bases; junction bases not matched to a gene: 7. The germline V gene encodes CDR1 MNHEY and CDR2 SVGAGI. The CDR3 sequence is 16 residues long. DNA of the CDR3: TGTGCCAGCAGTTACGGACAGGGCGCTGGGCAAGAGACCCAGTACTTC. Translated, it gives CASSYGQGAGQETQYF.

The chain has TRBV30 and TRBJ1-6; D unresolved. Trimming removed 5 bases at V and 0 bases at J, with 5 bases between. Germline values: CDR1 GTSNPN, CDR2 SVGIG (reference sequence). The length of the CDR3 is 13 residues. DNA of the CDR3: TGTGCCTGGTTGGTCTCCTATAATTCACCCCTCCACTTT. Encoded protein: CAWLVSYNSPLHF.

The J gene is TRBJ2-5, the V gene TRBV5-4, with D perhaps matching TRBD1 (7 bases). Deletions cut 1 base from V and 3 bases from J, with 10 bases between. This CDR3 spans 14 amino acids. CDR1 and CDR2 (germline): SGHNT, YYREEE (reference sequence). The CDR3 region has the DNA TGTGCCAGCAGCTTGCGGGGGACAGAAGAGACCCAGTACTTC. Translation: CASSLRGTEETQYF.

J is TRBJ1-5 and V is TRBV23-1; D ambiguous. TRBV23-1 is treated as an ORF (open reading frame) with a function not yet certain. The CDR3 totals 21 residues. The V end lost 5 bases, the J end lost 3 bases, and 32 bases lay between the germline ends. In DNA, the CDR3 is TGCGCCAGCAGTTCCGTGTTCCTCCCCCCACGTGGGGATTGGAACAATCAGCCCCAGCATTTT. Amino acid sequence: CASSSVFLPPRGDWNNQPQHF.

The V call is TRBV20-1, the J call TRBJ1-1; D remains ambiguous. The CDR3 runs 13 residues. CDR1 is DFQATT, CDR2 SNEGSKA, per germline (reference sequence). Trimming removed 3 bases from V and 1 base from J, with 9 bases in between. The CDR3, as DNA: TGCAGTGCTAGTGCGAGATGGAACACTGAAGCTTTCTTT. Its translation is CSASARWNTEAFF.

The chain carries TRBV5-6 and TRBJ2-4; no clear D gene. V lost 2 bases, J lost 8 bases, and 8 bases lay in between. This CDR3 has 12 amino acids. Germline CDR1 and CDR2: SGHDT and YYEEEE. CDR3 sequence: CASSFPEDIQYF. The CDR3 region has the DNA TGTGCCAGCAGCTTTCCCGAGGACATTCAGTACTTC.

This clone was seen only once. The DNA for the CDR3 is TGTGCCAGCAGTTACTCGAAGACAGTCCCTGGCTACACCTTC. This codes for CASSYSKTVPGYTF. V gene TRBV6-5 combines with J gene TRBJ1-2, with D perhaps TRBD1 (5 bases). This CDR3 comprises 14 residues. Germline V gene sequence: CDR1 MNHEY, CDR2 SVGAGI. Trimming left V 0 bases short and J 7 bases short, with 12 bases between.

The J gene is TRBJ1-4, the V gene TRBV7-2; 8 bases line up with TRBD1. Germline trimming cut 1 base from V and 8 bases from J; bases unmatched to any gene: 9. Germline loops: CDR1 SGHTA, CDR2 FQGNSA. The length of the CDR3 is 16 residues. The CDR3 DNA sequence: TGTGCCAGCAGCTTAGGGCGGACAGGGAGAAGGGAAAAACTGTTTTTT. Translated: CASSLGRTGRREKLFF.

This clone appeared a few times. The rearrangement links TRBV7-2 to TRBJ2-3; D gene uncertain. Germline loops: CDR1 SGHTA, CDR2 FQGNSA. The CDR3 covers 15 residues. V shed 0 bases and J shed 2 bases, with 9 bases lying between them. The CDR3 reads CASSLAIGYTDTQYF. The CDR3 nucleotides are TGTGCCAGCAGCTTAGCAATTGGGTACACAGATACGCAGTATTTT.

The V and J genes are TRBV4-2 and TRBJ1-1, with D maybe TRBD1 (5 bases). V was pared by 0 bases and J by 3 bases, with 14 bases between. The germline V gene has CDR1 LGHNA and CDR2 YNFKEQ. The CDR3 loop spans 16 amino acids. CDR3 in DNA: TGTGCCAGCAGCCAAGACGCGGGGGGTTCTGACACTGAAGCTTTCTTT. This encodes CASSQDAGGSDTEAFF.

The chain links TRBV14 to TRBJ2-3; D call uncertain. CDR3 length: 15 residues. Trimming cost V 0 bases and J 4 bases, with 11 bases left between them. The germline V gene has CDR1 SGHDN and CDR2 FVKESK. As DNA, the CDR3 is TGTGCCAGCAGCCAAGATCGGCCAAGGGCAGATACGCAGTATTTT. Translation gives CASSQDRPRADTQYF. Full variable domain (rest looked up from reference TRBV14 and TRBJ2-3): EAGVTQFPSHSVIEKGQTVTLRCDPISGHDNLYWYRRVMGKEIKFLLHFVKESKQDESGMPNNRFLAERTGGTYSTLKVQPAELEDSGVYFCASSQDRPRADTQYFGPGTRLTVL.

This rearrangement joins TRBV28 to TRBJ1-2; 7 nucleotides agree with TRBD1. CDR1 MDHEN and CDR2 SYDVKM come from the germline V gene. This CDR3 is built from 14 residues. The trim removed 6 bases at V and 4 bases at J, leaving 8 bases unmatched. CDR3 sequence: CASSQTGVGYGYTF. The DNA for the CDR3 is TGTGCCAGCAGCCAAACAGGGGTAGGCTATGGCTACACCTTC.

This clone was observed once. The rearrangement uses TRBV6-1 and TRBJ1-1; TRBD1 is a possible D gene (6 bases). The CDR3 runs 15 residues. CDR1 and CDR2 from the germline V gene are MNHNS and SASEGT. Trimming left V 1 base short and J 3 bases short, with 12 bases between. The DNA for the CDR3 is TGTGCCAGCAGTGAAGGGGAGGGGGTTGACACTGAAGCTTTCTTT. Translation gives CASSEGEGVDTEAFF.

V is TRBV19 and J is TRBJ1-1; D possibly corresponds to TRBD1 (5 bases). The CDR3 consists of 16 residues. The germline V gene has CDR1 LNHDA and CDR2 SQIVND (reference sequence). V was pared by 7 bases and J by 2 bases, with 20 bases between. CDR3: CASTQWPGVRNTEAFF. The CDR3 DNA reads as TGTGCCAGTACCCAGTGGCCGGGGGTCCGTAACACTGAAGCTTTCTTT. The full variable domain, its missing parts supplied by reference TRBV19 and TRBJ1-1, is DGGITQSPKYLFRKEGQNVTLSCEQNLNHDAMYWYRQDPGQGLRLIYYSQIVNDFQKGDIAEGYSVSREKKESFPLTVTSAQKNPTAFYLCASTQWPGVRNTEAFFGQGTRLTVV.

This CDR3 reads CASSAQVTSGNTIYF. DNA of the CDR3: TGTGCCAGCAGCGCCCAAGTCACCTCTGGAAACACCATATATTTT. V and J are TRBV9 and TRBJ1-3, with D unclear. Between the trimmed V and J ends, which lost 3 bases and 0 bases, there was a span of 10 bases. Per germline, CDR1 SGDLS and CDR2 YYNGEE. This CDR3 is built from 15 residues.

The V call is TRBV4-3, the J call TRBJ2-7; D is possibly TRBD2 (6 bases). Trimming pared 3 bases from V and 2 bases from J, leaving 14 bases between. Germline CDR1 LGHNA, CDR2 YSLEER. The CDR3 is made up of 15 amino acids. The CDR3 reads CASSHQTGETYEQYF. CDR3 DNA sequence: TGCGCCAGCAGCCACCAAACGGGGGAAACCTACGAGCAGTACTTC.

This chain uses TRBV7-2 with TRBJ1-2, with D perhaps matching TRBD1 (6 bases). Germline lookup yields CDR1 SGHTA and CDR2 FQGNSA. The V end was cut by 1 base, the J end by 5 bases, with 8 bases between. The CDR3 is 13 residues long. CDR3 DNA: TGTGCCAGCAGCTTAGAAGGGGGGTATGGCTACACCTTC. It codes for CASSLEGGYGYTF. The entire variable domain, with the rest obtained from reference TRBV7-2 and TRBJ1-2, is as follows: GAGVSQSPSNKVTEKGKDVELRCDPISGHTALYWYRQSLGQGLEFLIYFQGNSAPDKSGLPSDRFSAERTGGSVSTLTIQRTQQEDSAVYLCASSLEGGYGYTFGSGTRLTVV.

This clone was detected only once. The CDR3 spells CASSLGTDLFNSPLHF. The CDR3 nucleotides are TGTGCCAGCAGCTTAGGGACGGACTTATTTAATTCACCCCTCCACTTT. The chain couples TRBV7-2 to TRBJ1-6; no clear D gene. V was shortened by 1 base and J by 6 bases, with 13 bases between the two germline ends. The CDR3 loop spans 16 amino acids. Germline V CDR1 and CDR2: SGHTA, FQGNSA.

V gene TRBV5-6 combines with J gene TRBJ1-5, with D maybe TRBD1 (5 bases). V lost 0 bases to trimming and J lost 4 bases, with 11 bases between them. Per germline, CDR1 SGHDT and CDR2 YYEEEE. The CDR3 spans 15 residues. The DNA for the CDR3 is TGTGCCAGCAGCTTGGCCCCCACAGGAAATCAGCCCCAGCATTTT. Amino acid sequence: CASSLAPTGNQPQHF.

CDR3: CASSLEGRLNEKLFF. In DNA, the CDR3 is TGTGCCAGCAGCTTAGAGGGCAGACTCAATGAAAAACTGTTTTTT. This chain links TRBV7-9 with TRBJ1-4; D is uncertain. The length of the CDR3 is 15 residues. Germline V gene lookup returns CDR1 SEHNR and CDR2 FQNEAQ (reference sequence). The ends were cut back, 1 base at V and 5 bases at J, with 11 bases in the middle.

CDR3 in DNA: TGCGCCAGCAGCCAAGATCCGGGGGGAGGAGATACGCAGTATTTT. Translating it yields CASSQDPGGGDTQYF. The rearrangement links TRBV4-1 to TRBJ2-3; 7 bases align to TRBD2. CDR1 and CDR2 (germline): MGHRA, YSYEKL. The CDR3 consists of 15 residues. V dropped 0 bases and J dropped 5; count of bases not matched to a gene: 5.

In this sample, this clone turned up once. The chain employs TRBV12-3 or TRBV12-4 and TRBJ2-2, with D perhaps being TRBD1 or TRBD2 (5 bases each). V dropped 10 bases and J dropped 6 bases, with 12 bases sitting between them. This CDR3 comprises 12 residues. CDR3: CANKRDAGELFF. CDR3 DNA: TGTGCCAACAAACGGGACGCCGGGGAGCTGTTTTTT.

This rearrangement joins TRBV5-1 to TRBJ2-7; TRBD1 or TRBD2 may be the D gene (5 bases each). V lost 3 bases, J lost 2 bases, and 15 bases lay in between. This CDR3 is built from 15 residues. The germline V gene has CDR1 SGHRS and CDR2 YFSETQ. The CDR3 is CASSSPGQSTYEQYF. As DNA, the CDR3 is TGCGCCAGCAGCTCCCCGGGGCAGAGCACCTACGAGCAGTACTTC.

The CDR3 sequence is CASSLDEGGNAGELFF. CDR3 in DNA: TGTGCCAGCAGCTTGGATGAAGGGGGCAACGCCGGGGAGCTGTTTTTT. The chain joins TRBV5-4 to TRBJ2-2; 7 nucleotides line up with TRBD1. With 0 bases clipped from V and 6 bases from J, the junction kept 8 bases outside the gene matches. There are 16 residues in the CDR3. Germline V lookup: CDR1 SGHNT, CDR2 YYREEE (reference sequence).

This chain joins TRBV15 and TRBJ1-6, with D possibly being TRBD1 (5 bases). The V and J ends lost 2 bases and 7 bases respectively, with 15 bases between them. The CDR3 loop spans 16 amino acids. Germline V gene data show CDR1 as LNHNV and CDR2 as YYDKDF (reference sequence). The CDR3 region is CATSRPSGLKNSPLHF. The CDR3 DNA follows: TGTGCCACCAGCAGACCTTCGGGGCTGAAAAATTCACCCCTCCACTTT.

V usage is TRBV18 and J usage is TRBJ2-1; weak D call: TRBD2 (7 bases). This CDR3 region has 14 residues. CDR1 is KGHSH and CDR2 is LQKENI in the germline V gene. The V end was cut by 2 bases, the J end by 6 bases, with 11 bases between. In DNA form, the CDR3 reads TGTGCCAGCTCACCAGAGCGGGACATCAATGAGCAGTTCTTC. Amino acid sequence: CASSPERDINEQFF.

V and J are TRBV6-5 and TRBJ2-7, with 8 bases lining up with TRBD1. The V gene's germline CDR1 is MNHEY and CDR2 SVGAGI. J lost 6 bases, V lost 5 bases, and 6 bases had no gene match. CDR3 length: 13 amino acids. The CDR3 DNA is TGTGCCAGCAGTCGGACAGGGCCGGGCGAGCAGTACTTC. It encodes CASSRTGPGEQYF.

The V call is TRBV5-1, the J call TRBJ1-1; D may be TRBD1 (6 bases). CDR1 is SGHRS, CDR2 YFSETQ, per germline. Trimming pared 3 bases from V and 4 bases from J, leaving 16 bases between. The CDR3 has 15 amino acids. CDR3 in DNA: TGCGCCAGCAGCTCCTCGGGGGGCCGGGCCACTGAAGCTTTCTTT. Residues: CASSSSGGRATEAFF.